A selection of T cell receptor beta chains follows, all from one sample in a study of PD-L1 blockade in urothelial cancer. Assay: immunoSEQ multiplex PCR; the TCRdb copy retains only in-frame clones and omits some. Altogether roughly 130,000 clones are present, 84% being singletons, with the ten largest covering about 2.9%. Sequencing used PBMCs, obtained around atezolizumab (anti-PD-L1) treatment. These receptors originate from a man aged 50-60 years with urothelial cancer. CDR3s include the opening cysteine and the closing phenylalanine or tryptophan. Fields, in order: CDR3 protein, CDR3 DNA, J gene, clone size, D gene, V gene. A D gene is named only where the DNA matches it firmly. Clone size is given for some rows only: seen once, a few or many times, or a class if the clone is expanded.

CDR3 protein: CASSDRSGGLHEQYF; CDR3 DNA: TGTGCCAGCAGTGACAGGTCAGGGGGACTCCACGAGCAGTACTTC; J gene: TRBJ2-7; clone size: once; D gene: NA; V gene: TRBV6-1
CDR3 protein: CASSSGSPSSGNTIYF; CDR3 DNA: TGTGCCAGCAGTTCCGGGTCCCCGTCGTCCGGAAACACCATATATTTT; J gene: TRBJ1-3; clone size: NA; D gene: NA; V gene: TRBV27
CDR3 protein: CASSPEGWSTDTQYF; CDR3 DNA: TGTGCCAGCAGCCCGGAGGGGTGGAGCACAGATACGCAGTATTTT; J gene: TRBJ2-3; clone size: NA; D gene: NA; V gene: TRBV28
CDR3 protein: CASSSTEVYGYTF; CDR3 DNA: TGTGCCAGCAGCTCGACAGAAGTCTATGGCTACACCTTC; J gene: TRBJ1-2; clone size: NA; D gene: NA; V gene: TRBV11-2
CDR3 protein: CASSLETGYNEQFF; CDR3 DNA: TGCGCCAGCAGCTTGGAAACGGGGTACAATGAGCAGTTCTTC; J gene: TRBJ2-1; clone size: NA; D gene: NA; V gene: TRBV5-1
CDR3 protein: CASRIRGRHGYTF; CDR3 DNA: TGTGCCAGTAGGATCAGGGGGCGTCATGGCTACACCTTC; J gene: TRBJ1-2; clone size: NA; D gene: TRBD1; V gene: TRBV19
CDR3 protein: CASSLYPRTNEKLFF; CDR3 DNA: TGTGCCAGCAGTTTATATCCTCGAACTAATGAAAAACTGTTTTTT; J gene: TRBJ1-4; clone size: NA; D gene: NA; V gene: TRBV28
CDR3 protein: CASRQGLVYEQFF; CDR3 DNA: TGTGCCAGCAGACAGGGGCTGGTCTATGAGCAGTTCTTC; J gene: TRBJ2-1; clone size: NA; D gene: TRBD1; V gene: TRBV2
CDR3 protein: CASSIQRQGLFF; CDR3 DNA: TGTGCCAGTAGTATACAGCGACAGGGGTTGTTCTTC; J gene: TRBJ2-1; clone size: few; D gene: TRBD1; V gene: TRBV19
CDR3 protein: CASSETGGYGYTF; CDR3 DNA: TGTGCCAGCAGTGAAACAGGGGGTTATGGCTACACCTTC; J gene: TRBJ1-2; clone size: NA; D gene: TRBD1; V gene: TRBV6-1
CDR3 protein: CASTPPGTYNEQFF; CDR3 DNA: TGTGCCAGCACCCCACCGGGTACCTACAATGAGCAGTTCTTC; J gene: TRBJ2-1; clone size: NA; D gene: NA; V gene: TRBV28
CDR3 protein: CASRGLAGGRDTQYF; CDR3 DNA: TGTGCCAGCAGGGGACTAGCGGGAGGCAGGGATACGCAGTATTTT; J gene: TRBJ2-3; clone size: NA; D gene: TRBD2; V gene: TRBV27
CDR3 protein: CASSLDGGELFF; CDR3 DNA: TGTGCCAGCAGCTTGGACGGCGGGGAGCTGTTTTTT; J gene: TRBJ2-2; clone size: few; D gene: NA; V gene: TRBV5-8
CDR3 protein: CAWSVTGTYNQPQHF; CDR3 DNA: TGTGCCTGGAGCGTAACCGGGACATATAATCAGCCCCAGCATTTT; J gene: TRBJ1-5; clone size: few; D gene: NA; V gene: TRBV30
CDR3 protein: CASTLIVSGNTIYF; CDR3 DNA: TGTGCCAGCACACTGATCGTCTCTGGAAACACCATATATTTT; J gene: TRBJ1-3; clone size: NA; D gene: NA; V gene: TRBV6-1
CDR3 protein: CATIASAGDSNQPQHF; CDR3 DNA: TGTGCCACCATCGCCTCAGCAGGGGATAGCAATCAGCCCCAGCATTTT; J gene: TRBJ1-5; clone size: NA; D gene: NA; V gene: TRBV19
CDR3 protein: CASSATPVRYTF; CDR3 DNA: TGTGCCAGCAGCGCAACCCCGGTTCGCTACACCTTC; J gene: TRBJ1-2; clone size: NA; D gene: NA; V gene: TRBV11-2
CDR3 protein: CASSRNGGQSSYEQYF; CDR3 DNA: TGTGCCAGCAGCCGAAACGGGGGACAGAGCTCCTACGAGCAGTACTTC; J gene: TRBJ2-7; clone size: NA; D gene: NA; V gene: TRBV11-2
CDR3 protein: CASSFSQGGETQYF; CDR3 DNA: TGTGCCAGCAGTTTCTCACAGGGAGGGGAGACCCAGTACTTC; J gene: TRBJ2-5; clone size: few; D gene: NA; V gene: TRBV28
CDR3 protein: CASSPGTSGRSTGELFF; CDR3 DNA: TGCGCCAGCAGCCCCGGAACTAGCGGGAGGTCCACCGGGGAGCTGTTTTTT; J gene: TRBJ2-2; clone size: NA; D gene: TRBD2; V gene: TRBV5-1